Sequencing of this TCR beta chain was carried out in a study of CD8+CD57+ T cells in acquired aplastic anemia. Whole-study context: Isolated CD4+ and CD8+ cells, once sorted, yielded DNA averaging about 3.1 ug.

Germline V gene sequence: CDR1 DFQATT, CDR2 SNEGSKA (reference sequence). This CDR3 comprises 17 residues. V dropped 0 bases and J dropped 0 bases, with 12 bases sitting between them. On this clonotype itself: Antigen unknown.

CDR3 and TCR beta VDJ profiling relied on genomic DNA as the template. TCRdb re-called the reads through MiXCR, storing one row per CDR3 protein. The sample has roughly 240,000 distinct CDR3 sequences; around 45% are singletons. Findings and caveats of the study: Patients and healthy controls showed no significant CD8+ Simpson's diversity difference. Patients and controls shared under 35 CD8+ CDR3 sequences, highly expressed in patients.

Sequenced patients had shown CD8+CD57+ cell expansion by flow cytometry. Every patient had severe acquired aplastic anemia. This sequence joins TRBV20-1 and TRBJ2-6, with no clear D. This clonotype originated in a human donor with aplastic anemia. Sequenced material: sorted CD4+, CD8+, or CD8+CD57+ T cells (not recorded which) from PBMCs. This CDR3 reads CSARDPPHSSGANVLTF. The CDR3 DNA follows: TGCAGTGCTAGAGATCCCCCCCATAGCTCTGGGGCCAACGTCCTGACTTTC.